The text below deals with one T cell receptor (beta chain). The sample originates from a study of cytomegalovirus exposure and HLA in healthy donors. The PCR ran on 60 Vbeta and 13 Jbeta primers. Here immunoSEQ multiplex PCR was the method, and the copy in TCRdb shows in-frame clones only, minus some. The sample lists about 130,000 clones; about 8.5% were seen once. Sequencing was done on a sample of PBMCs. This clonotype originated in a man aged 40-49 years in good health and CMV-seronegative.

In DNA, the CDR3 is TGTGCCAGCAGAACAGGCCCAAACTCTGGAAACACCATATATTTT. This sequence encodes CASRTGPNSGNTIYF. The chain joins TRBV9 to TRBJ1-3; tentatively, D is TRBD1 (5 bases). The V end was cut by 5 bases, the J end by 0 bases, with 12 bases between. Germline V gene lookup returns CDR1 SGDLS and CDR2 YYNGEE. The CDR3 loop spans 15 amino acids.